This record looks at one TCR beta chain sequence and its context. These data come from a study of cytotoxic CD8 clonotypes in ibrutinib-treated CLL. Sequenced by immunoSEQ multiplex PCR; TCRdb stores in-frame clones only, minus some. The sample yields under 150,000 clones, over 75% seen once. V lost 4 bases to trimming and J lost 7 bases, with 16 bases between them. The CDR3 totals 13 residues. CDR1 and CDR2 (germline): GTSNPN, SVGIG (reference sequence). The specimen was PBMCs, collected after 36 months of ibrutinib treatment. The rearrangement links TRBV30 to TRBJ1-1; D is unclear. The TCR originated in a human donor with chronic lymphocytic leukemia. This chain's CDR3 is CAWNGPALGEAFF. The DNA for the CDR3 is TGTGCCTGGAATGGGCCTGCGTTGGGTGAAGCTTTCTTT.